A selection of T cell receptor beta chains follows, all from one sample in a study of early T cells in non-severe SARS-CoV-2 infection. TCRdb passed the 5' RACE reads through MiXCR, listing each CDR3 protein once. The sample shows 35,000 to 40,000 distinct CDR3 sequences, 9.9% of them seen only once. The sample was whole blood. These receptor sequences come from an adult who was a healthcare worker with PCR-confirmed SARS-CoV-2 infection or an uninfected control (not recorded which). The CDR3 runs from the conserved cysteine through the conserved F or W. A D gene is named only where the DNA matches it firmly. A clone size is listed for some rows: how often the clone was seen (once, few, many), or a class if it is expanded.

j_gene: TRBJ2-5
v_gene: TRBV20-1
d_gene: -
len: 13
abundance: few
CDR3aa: CSARVDGGETQYF
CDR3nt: TGCAGTGCTAGAGTGGACGGAGGGGAGACCCAGTACTTC

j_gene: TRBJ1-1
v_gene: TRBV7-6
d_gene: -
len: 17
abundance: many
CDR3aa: CASSSPTLDRTNTEAFF
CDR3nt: TGTGCCAGCAGCTCGCCTACCCTAGACAGGACGAACACTGAAGCTTTCTTT

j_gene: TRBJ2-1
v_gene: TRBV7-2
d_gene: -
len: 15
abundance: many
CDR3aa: CASSLSQGSGDEQFF
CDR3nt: TGTGCCAGCAGCTTAAGTCAGGGGTCCGGGGATGAGCAGTTCTTC

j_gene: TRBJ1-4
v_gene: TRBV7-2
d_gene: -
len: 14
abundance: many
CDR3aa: CASSRTGPNEKLFF
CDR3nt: TGTGCCAGCAGCCGGACTGGGCCCAATGAAAAACTGTTTTTT

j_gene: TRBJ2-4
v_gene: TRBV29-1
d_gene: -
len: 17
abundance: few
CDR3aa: CSAELPPSGSAKNIQYF
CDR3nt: TGCAGCGCAGAGCTACCCCCCTCAGGTTCAGCCAAAAACATTCAGTACTTC

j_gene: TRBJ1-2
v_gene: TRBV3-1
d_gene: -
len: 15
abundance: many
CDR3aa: CASSQDRYLDGGYTF
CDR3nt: TGTGCCAGCAGCCAAGATCGATATCTCGACGGGGGCTACACCTTC

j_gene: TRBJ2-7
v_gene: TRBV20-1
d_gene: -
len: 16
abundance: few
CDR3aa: CSARTSRGPSSYEQYF
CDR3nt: TGCAGTGCTAGAACCTCCAGGGGCCCAAGCTCCTACGAGCAGTACTTC

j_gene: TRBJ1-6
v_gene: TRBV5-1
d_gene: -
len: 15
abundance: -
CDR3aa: CASSLLGSDNSPLHF
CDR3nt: TGCGCCAGCAGCTTGTTGGGGTCCGATAATTCACCCCTCCACTTT

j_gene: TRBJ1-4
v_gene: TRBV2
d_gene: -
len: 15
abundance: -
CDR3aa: CASSEWVSTGEKLFF
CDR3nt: TGTGCCAGCAGTGAATGGGTCTCAACTGGGGAAAAACTGTTTTTT

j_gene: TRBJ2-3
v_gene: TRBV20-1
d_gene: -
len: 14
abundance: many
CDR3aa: CSAVKGQRTDTQYF
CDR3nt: TGCAGTGCCGTCAAGGGGCAGAGGACAGATACGCAGTATTTT

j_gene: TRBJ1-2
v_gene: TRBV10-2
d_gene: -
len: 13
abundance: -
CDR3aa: CASSPTATGGYTF
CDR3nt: TGCGCCAGCTCCCCCACTGCGACGGGCGGCTACACCTTC

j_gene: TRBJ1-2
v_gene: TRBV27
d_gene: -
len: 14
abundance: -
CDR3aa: CASSEGGRDYGYTF
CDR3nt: TGTGCCAGCAGCGAAGGGGGGAGAGACTATGGCTACACCTTC

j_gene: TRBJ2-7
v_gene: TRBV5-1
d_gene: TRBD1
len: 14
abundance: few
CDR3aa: CASSLSGTGDEQYF
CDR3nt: TGCGCCAGCAGCTTGTCCGGGACAGGGGACGAGCAGTACTTC

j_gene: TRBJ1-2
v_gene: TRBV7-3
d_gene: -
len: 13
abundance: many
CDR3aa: CASSETANYGYTF
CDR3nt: TGTGCCAGCAGCGAGACAGCTAACTATGGCTACACCTTC

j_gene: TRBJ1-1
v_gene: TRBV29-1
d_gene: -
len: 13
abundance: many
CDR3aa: CSVTEGGDTEAFF
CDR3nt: TGCAGCGTGACGGAAGGGGGTGACACTGAAGCTTTCTTT

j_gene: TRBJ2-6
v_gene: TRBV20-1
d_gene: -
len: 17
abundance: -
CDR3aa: CSAREILGGSGANVLTF
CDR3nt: TGCAGTGCTAGAGAGATCCTTGGGGGGTCTGGGGCCAACGTCCTGACTTTC

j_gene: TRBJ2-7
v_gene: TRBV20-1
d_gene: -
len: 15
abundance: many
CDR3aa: CSARSGTGSSYEQYF
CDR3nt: TGCAGTGCTAGATCCGGGACTGGGAGCTCCTACGAGCAGTACTTC

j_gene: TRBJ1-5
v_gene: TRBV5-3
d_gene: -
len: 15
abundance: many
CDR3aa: CARSRRGALNQPQHF
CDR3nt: TGTGCCAGAAGCCGGAGGGGGGCGTTGAATCAGCCCCAGCATTTT

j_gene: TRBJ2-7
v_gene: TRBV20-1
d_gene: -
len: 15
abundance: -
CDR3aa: CSARDLAPVGYEQYF
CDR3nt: TGCAGTGCTAGAGATCTGGCCCCAGTGGGATACGAGCAGTACTTC

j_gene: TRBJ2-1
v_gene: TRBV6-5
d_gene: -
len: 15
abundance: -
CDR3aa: CASSPPGGRYNEQFF
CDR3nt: TGTGCCAGCAGCCCGCCGGGGGGCCGGTACAATGAGCAGTTCTTC

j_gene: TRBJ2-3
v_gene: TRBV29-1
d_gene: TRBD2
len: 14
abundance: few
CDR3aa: CSAGTSGVTDTQYF
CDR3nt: TGCAGCGCCGGGACTAGCGGGGTCACAGATACGCAGTATTTT

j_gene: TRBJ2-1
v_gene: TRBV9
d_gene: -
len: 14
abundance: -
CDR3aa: CASSGGAGYNEQFF
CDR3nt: TGTGCCAGCAGCGGCGGGGCAGGGTACAATGAGCAGTTCTTC

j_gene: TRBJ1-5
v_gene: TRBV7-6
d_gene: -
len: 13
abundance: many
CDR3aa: CASSEGVNQPQHF
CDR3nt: TGTGCCAGCAGCGAGGGAGTGAATCAGCCCCAGCATTTT

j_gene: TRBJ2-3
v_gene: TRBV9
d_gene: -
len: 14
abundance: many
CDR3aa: CASSVEGGLDTQYF
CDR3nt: TGTGCCAGCAGCGTAGAGGGGGGCTTAGATACGCAGTATTTT

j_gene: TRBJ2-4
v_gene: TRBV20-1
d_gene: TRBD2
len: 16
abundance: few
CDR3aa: CSASLKRDLAKNIQYF
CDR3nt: TGCAGTGCTAGCCTCAAGCGGGACCTAGCCAAAAACATTCAGTACTTC

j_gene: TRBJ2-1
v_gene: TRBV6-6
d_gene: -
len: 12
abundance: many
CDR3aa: CASSYYRNEQFF
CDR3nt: TGTGCCAGCAGTTACTACCGGAATGAGCAGTTCTTC

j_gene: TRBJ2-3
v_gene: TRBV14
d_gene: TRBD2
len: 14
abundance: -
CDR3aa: CASSPGLAKGTQYF
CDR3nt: TGTGCCAGCAGCCCGGGACTAGCGAAGGGTACGCAGTATTTT

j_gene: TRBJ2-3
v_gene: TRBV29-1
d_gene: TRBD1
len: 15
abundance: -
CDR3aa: CSVEVLTGGTDTQYF
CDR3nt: TGCAGCGTTGAAGTGTTGACAGGGGGCACAGATACGCAGTATTTT

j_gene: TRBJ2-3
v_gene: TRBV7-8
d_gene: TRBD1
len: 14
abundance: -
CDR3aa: CASSSGQGADTQYF
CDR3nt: TGTGCCAGCAGTTCCGGACAGGGGGCAGATACGCAGTATTTT

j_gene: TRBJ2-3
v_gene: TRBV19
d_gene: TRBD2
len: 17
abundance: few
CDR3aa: CASSTPGLAGGEDTQYF
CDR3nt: TGTGCCAGTAGTACCCCGGGACTAGCGGGAGGGGAAGATACGCAGTATTTT

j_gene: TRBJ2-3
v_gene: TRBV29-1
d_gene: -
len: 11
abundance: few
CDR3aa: CSGGITDTQYF
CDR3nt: TGCAGCGGGGGTATCACAGATACGCAGTATTTT

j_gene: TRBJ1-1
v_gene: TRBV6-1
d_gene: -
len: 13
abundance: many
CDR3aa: CASPREMNTEAFF
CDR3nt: TGTGCCAGCCCCAGGGAGATGAACACTGAAGCTTTCTTT

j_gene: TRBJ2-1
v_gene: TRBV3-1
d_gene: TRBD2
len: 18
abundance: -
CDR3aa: CASSIIPGLAGIYNEQFF
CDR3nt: TGTGCCAGCAGCATCATCCCCGGACTAGCGGGGATCTACAATGAGCAGTTCTTC

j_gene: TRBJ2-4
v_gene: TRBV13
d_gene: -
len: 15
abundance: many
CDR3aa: CASSLAGGAKNIQYF
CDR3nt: TGTGCCAGCAGCTTAGCGGGGGGCGCCAAAAACATTCAGTACTTC